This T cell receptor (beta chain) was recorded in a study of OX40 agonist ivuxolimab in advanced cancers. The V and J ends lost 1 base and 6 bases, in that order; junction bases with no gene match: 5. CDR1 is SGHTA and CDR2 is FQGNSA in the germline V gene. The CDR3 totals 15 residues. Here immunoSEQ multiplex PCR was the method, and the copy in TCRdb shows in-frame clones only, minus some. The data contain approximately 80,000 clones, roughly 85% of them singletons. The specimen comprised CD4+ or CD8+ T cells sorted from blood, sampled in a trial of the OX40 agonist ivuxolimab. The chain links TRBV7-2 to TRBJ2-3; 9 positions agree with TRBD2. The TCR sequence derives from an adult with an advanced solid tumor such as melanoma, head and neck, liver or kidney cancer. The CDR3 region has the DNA TGTGCCAGCAGCTTAGTAGGGCGGGGGGGCGATACGCAGTATTTT. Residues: CASSLVGRGGDTQYF.